The present entry profiles one TCR beta chain with its context. The antigen is undetermined. The sample belongs to a study of cytomegalovirus exposure and HLA in healthy donors. PCR involved 60 Vbeta and 13 Jbeta primers. Per the study methods: Roughly 10 million shared chains were among 65 million to 85 million unique TCR beta chains counted in a later analysis. Measured with immunoSEQ multiplex PCR; TCRdb has only the in-frame clones, and not every one. That table supplies the V and J calls and clone size; D and trimming were determined from the DNA. The sample contains 90,000 to 150,000 clones, roughly 65% of which appear only once. CDR1 and CDR2 (germline): MNHEY, SVGAGI. The CDR3 is 14 amino acids. V gave up 6 bases and J gave up 3 bases, with 12 bases separating them. Study findings and constraints: Analysis was carried out at a later point, and it linked a missense DCLRE1C variant to TCR beta V- and J-gene trimming. The study recorded more than 150 TCR beta chains that were cytomegalovirus-associated.

The V call is TRBV6-5, the J call TRBJ1-5, with D perhaps matching TRBD1 (6 bases). Material for sequencing was PBMCs. This TCR derives from a middle-aged man in good health and CMV-seropositive. The CDR3 region has the DNA TGTGCCAGCAGCCAACAGGGTTCCAATCAGCCCCAGCATTTT. Its translation: CASSQQGSNQPQHF.